These 22 T cell receptor beta chains came from one sample sequenced in a study of CD8+CD57+ T cells in acquired aplastic anemia. Genomic DNA templated the TCR beta VDJ and CDR3 profiling. TCRdb ran MiXCR on the reads and lists one entry per CDR3 protein. The sample includes tens of thousands of distinct CDR3 sequences, under 80% of them seen just once. Sequenced sample: sorted CD4+, CD8+, or CD8+CD57+ T cells (not recorded which) from PBMCs. The receptors come from a human donor in good health, serving as a control.

This clonotype was seen only a few times. The genes are TRBV24-1 and TRBJ1-2, with D possibly matching TRBD1 (5 bases). Trimming took off 8 bases at V and 0 bases at J, with 9 bases between the two ends. The germline CDR1 and CDR2 sequences are KGHDR and SFDVKD. CDR3 length equals 13 residues. The CDR3 region has the DNA TGTGCCACCACACCGGGACCTAACTATGGCTACACCTTC. This gives the protein CATTPGPNYGYTF.

A remark on this clonotype: Compared with germline, one end of the junction differs, possibly owing to a read error. The chain has TRBV24-1 and TRBJ2-1; D might be TRBD2 (6 bases). The germline V gene has CDR1 KGHDR and CDR2 SFDVKD. This CDR3 region has 13 residues. CDR3 amino acids: CATSGGTYIEQFF. CDR3 sequence (DNA): TGTGCCACCAGTGGGGGGACTTACATTGAGCAGTTCTTC.

V and J are TRBV5-4 and TRBJ2-3; D is possibly TRBD2 (6 bases). Per germline, CDR1 SGHNT and CDR2 YYREEE (reference sequence). V shed 4 bases and J shed 6 bases, with 12 bases lying between them. The CDR3 has 13 residues. Here the CDR3 reads CASSETSTDTQYF. The CDR3 DNA sequence: TGTGCCAGCAGCGAGACTAGTACCGATACGCAGTATTTT.

This clonotype was recorded many times. The chain links TRBV15 to TRBJ2-7; TRBD1 or TRBD2 may be the D gene (5 bases each). Germline V gives CDR1 LNHNV, CDR2 YYDKDF (reference sequence). This CDR3 region has 14 residues. Trimming pared 5 bases from V and 2 bases from J, leaving 13 bases between. This chain's CDR3 is CATSGRGLAYEQYF. DNA of the CDR3: TGTGCCACCAGCGGCCGGGGCCTAGCCTACGAGCAGTACTTC.

V usage is TRBV5-1 and J usage is TRBJ1-6, with D uncertain. V was clipped by 4 bases and J by 9 bases, with 20 bases between them. Looked up from germline, CDR1 is SGHRS and CDR2 is YFSETQ. The CDR3 runs to 16 residues. CDR3 nucleotide sequence: TGCGCCAGCAGCACCGTAGGTCCATCTGAAGGTTCACCCCTCCACTTT. Its translation: CASSTVGPSEGSPLHF.

This clonotype is deemed medium-sized. This chain joins TRBV6-2 or TRBV6-3 and TRBJ2-7, with D possibly TRBD1 on 6 matching bases. Germline V gene lookup returns CDR1 MNHEY and CDR2 SVGEGT. The CDR3 loop spans 13 amino acids. V was clipped by 4 bases and J by 2 bases, with 9 bases between them. The CDR3 region has the DNA TGTGCCAGCAGTTCAGGGGTACCCTACGAGCAGTACTTC. Protein sequence: CASSSGVPYEQYF.

The chain is built from TRBV19 and TRBJ2-1; weak D call: TRBD1 (7 bases). V was shortened by 8 bases and J by 9 bases, with 17 bases between the two germline ends. This CDR3 is 13 amino acids long. CDR1 LNHDA and CDR2 SQIVND come from the germline V gene (reference sequence). CDR3: CASQVPGGSEQFF. The CDR3, as DNA: TGTGCCAGTCAAGTTCCAGGGGGGTCTGAGCAGTTCTTC.

The chain is built from TRBV19 and TRBJ1-5; the match to TRBD1 covers 10 bases. Germline V gene data show CDR1 as LNHDA and CDR2 as SQIVND (reference sequence). There are 12 residues in the CDR3. V shed 9 bases and J 7 bases; nucleotides not matched to a gene: 3. The CDR3, as DNA: TGTGCCAGCGGACAGGGGGGCCAGCCCCAGCATTTT. It encodes CASGQGGQPQHF.

V and J are TRBV15 and TRBJ2-3; D not certain. Germline CDR1 LNHNV, CDR2 YYDKDF (reference sequence). Trimming cost V 1 base and J 5 bases, with 4 bases left between them. The CDR3 is made up of 12 amino acids. The CDR3 bases are TGTGCCACCAGCAGAGTTCAAGATACGCAGTATTTT. As protein: CATSRVQDTQYF.

This clonotype was picked up a small number of times. The chain links TRBV15 to TRBJ2-7; weak D call: TRBD2 (6 bases). Trimming pared 3 bases from V and 0 bases from J, leaving 12 bases between. Germline-derived CDR1 and CDR2 are LNHNV and YYDKDF (reference sequence). The CDR3 contains 15 residues. CDR3 loop: CATSRRDLSSYEQYV. CDR3 in DNA: TGTGCCACCAGCAGGCGGGACTTATCCTCCTACGAGCAGTACGTC.

The chain couples TRBV20-1 to TRBJ1-1, with TRBD1 as a possible D gene (5 bases). Germline CDR1 reads DFQATT; CDR2 reads SNEGSKA (reference sequence). The CDR3 covers 13 residues. The V end lost 6 bases, the J end lost 1 base, and 12 bases lay between the germline ends. CDR3 amino acids: CSAAGTANTEAFF. CDR3 nucleotides: TGCAGTGCAGCCGGGACGGCGAACACTGAAGCTTTCTTT.

The chain couples TRBV6-1 to TRBJ1-1; 7 bases are a match to TRBD1. The CDR3 consists of 13 residues. V gave up 8 bases and J gave up 7 bases; unmatched junction bases: 10. The V gene's germline CDR1 is MNHNS and CDR2 SASEGT. CDR3: CASQGGPLGEAFF. CDR3 DNA: TGTGCCAGCCAGGGGGGCCCCCTTGGTGAAGCTTTCTTT.

V and J are TRBV20-1 and TRBJ2-1; TRBD2 might be the D (6 bases). The CDR3 sequence is 14 residues long. The germline CDR1 and CDR2 sequences are DFQATT and SNEGSKA (reference sequence). Trimming pared 5 bases from V and 9 bases from J, leaving 20 bases between. The chain's CDR3 is CSAEGLRWAAEQFF. The CDR3 DNA reads as TGCAGTGCTGAGGGACTCCGGTGGGCGGCTGAGCAGTTCTTC.

This chain connects TRBV7-2 to TRBJ1-2; D is possibly TRBD1 (5 bases). The CDR3 totals 14 residues. V was trimmed by 2 bases and J by 5 bases, leaving 12 bases between them. From germline, CDR1 is SGHTA and CDR2 FQGNSA. CDR3 amino acids: CASSLSRDGYGYTF. In DNA, the CDR3 is TGTGCCAGCAGCTTATCCCGGGACGGTTATGGCTACACCTTC.

V usage is TRBV19 and J usage is TRBJ1-5, with a tentative D call TRBD1 (6 bases). The CDR3 has 14 residues. V was cut by 4 bases and J by 9 bases, with 16 bases left in between. Germline loops: CDR1 LNHDA, CDR2 SQIVND (reference sequence). CDR3 DNA sequence: TGTGCCAGTAGTACGGCCCAGGGGACGGTGCCCCAGCATTTT. Translating gives CASSTAQGTVPQHF. Full variable domain (outside the CDR3, taken from reference TRBV19 and TRBJ1-5): DGGITQSPKYLFRKEGQNVTLSCEQNLNHDAMYWYRQDPGQGLRLIYYSQIVNDFQKGDIAEGYSVSREKKESFPLTVTSAQKNPTAFYLCASSTAQGTVPQHFGDGTRLSIL.

CDR3 DNA sequence: TGTGCCAGCAGCCCAAGACAGACTAGCACAGATACGCAGTATTTT. Residues: CASSPRQTSTDTQYF. The V gene is TRBV6-1, the J gene TRBJ2-3, with D perhaps matching TRBD1 (5 bases). The germline CDR1 and CDR2 sequences are MNHNS and SASEGT. Between the trimmed V and J ends, which lost 6 bases and 0 bases, there was a span of 13 bases. The CDR3 consists of 15 residues.

The CDR3 spells CSASFRGGYTF. DNA of the CDR3: TGCAGTGCTAGCTTCAGGGGTGGCTACACCTTC. The V call is TRBV20-1, the J call TRBJ1-2; TRBD1 is a possible D gene (6 bases). V was trimmed by 3 bases and J by 7 bases, leaving 9 bases between them. CDR1 is DFQATT and CDR2 is SNEGSKA in the germline V gene (reference sequence). This CDR3 spans 11 amino acids.

J is TRBJ1-6 and V is TRBV7-9; D unclear. This CDR3 contains 13 residues. Germline values: CDR1 SEHNR, CDR2 FQNEAQ (reference sequence). Here the CDR3 reads CALRGDGGSPLHF. The CDR3 bases are TGTGCACTACGTGGGGATGGCGGTTCACCCCTCCACTTT.

The V gene is TRBV10-3, the J gene TRBJ1-1, with 8 bases aligning to TRBD1. This CDR3 spans 11 amino acids. Germline V gives CDR1 ENHRY, CDR2 SYGVKD. V was clipped by 4 bases and J by 8 bases; unmatched bases: 0. Here the CDR3 DNA reads TGTGCCATCAGTGGACAGGGGGAAGCTTTCTTT. Protein: CAISGQGEAFF.

V and J are TRBV7-3 and TRBJ2-3, with a possible D match to TRBD2 (5 bases). The CDR3 extends over 14 amino acids. Germline CDR1 SGHTA, CDR2 FQGTGA. Trimming took off 10 bases at V and 1 base at J, with 15 bases between the two ends. Here the CDR3 DNA reads TGTGCCACAGCCAGGACCGGGGGCACAGATACGCAGTATTTT. Protein: CATARTGGTDTQYF.

This clonotype came up once. The chain employs TRBV19 and TRBJ1-2, with 9 bases matching TRBD1. The CDR3 extends over 14 amino acids. V shed 3 bases, J shed 4 bases, and the junction held 3 bases outside the gene matches. CDR1 is LNHDA and CDR2 is SQIVND in the germline V gene (reference sequence). The CDR3 bases are TGTGCCAGTAGTATTACAGGGGGCAGCTATGGCTACACCTTC. Encoded protein: CASSITGGSYGYTF.

This chain joins TRBV11-2 and TRBJ2-7; 11 nucleotides align to TRBD2. Per germline, CDR1 SGHAT and CDR2 FQNNGV. V trimming: 1 base; J trimming: 3 bases; junction bases outside the gene matches: 2. This CDR3 contains 15 residues. CDR3 amino acids: CASSLVGTSGYEQYF. CDR3 DNA: TGTGCCAGCAGCTTAGTTGGGACTAGCGGCTACGAGCAGTACTTC.